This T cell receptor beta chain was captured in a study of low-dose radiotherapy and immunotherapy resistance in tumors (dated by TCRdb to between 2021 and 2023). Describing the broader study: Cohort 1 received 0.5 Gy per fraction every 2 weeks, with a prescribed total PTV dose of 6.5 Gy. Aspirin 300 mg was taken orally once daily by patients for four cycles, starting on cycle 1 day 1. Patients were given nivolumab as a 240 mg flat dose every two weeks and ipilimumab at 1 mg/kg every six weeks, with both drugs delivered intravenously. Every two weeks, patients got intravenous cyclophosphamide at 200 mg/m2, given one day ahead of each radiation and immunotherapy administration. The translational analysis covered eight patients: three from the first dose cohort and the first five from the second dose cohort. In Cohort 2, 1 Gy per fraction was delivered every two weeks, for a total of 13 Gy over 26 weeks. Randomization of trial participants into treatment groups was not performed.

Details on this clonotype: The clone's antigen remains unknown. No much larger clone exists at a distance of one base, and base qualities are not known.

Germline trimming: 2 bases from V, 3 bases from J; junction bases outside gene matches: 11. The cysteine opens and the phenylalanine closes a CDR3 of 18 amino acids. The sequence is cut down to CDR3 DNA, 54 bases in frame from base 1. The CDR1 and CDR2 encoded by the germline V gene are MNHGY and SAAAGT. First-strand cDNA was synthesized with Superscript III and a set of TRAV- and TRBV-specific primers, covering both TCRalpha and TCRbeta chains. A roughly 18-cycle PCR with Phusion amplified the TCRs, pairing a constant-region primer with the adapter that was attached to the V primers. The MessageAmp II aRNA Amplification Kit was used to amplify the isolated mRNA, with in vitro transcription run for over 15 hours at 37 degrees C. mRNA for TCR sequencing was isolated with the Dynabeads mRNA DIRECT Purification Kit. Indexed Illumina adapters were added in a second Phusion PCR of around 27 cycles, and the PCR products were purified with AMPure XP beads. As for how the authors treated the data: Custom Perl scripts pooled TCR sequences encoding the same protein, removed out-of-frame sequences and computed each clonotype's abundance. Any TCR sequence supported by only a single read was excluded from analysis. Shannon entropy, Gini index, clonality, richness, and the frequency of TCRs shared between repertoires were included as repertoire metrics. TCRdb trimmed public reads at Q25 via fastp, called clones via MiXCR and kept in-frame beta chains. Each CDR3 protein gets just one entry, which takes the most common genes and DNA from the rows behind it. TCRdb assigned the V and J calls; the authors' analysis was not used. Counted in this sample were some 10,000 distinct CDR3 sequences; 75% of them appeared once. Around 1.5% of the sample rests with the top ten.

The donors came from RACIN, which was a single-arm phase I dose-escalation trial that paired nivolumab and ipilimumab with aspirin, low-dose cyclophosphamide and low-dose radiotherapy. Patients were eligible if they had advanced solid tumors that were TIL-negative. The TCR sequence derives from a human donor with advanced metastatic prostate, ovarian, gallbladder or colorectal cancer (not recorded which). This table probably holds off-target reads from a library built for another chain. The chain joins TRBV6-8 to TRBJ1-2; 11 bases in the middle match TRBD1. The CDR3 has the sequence CASSYGGTGGSDYYGYTF. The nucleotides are TGTGCCAGCAGTTACGGTGGGACAGGGGGTTCGGACTACTATGGCTACACCTTC.